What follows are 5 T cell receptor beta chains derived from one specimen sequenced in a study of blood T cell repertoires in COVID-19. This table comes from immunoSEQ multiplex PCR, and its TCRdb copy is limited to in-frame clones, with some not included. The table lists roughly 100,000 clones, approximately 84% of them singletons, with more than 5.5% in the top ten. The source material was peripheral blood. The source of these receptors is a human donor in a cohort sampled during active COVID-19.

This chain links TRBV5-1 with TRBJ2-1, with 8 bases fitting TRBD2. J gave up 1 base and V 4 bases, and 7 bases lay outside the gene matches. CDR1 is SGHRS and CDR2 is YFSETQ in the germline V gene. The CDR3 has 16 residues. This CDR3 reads CASSKLAGPSYNEQFF. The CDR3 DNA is TGCGCCAGCAGCAAATTAGCGGGACCGTCCTACAATGAGCAGTTCTTC.

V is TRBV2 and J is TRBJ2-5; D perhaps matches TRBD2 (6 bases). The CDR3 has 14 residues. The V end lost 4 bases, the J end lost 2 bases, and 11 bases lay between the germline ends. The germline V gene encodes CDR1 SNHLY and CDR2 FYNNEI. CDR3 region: CASSGPGLQETQYF. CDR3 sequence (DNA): TGTGCCAGCAGTGGACCGGGACTTCAAGAGACCCAGTACTTC.

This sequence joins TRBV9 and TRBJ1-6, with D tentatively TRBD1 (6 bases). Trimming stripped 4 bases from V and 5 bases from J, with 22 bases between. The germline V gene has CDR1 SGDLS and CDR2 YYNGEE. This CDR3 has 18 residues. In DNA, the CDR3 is TGTGCCAGCAGCAGCAGGGGAGTTGGGAGGGGAAATAATTCACCCCTCCACTTT. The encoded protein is CASSSRGVGRGNNSPLHF.

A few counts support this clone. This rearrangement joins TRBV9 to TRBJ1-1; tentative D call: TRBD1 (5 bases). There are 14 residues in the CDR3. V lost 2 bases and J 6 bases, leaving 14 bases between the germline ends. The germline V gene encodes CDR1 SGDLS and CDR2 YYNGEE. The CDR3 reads CASSVGRDGPEAFF. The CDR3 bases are TGTGCCAGCAGCGTTGGCAGGGATGGTCCTGAAGCTTTCTTT.

The CDR3 loop reads CASSQDPSGRAWETQYF. Written as DNA, the CDR3 is TGTGCCAGCAGCCAAGATCCTAGCGGGAGGGCCTGGGAGACCCAGTACTTC. The rearrangement joins TRBV4-2 to TRBJ2-5; TRBD2 matches 12 bases. The germline V gene encodes CDR1 LGHNA and CDR2 YNFKEQ. With V trimmed by 0 bases and J by 5 bases, 7 bases remained unmatched. This CDR3 has 17 amino acids.